These 21 T cell receptor beta chains share one sample of origin, sequenced in a study of CXCR3-negative and CXCR3-positive naive CD8 T cells (dated by TCRdb to about 2019). Study-wide conclusions, independent of this receptor: Compared with CXCR3-negative naive cells, CXCR3-positive naive cells had TRB CDR3s with higher hydrophobicity (lower Kidera factor 4), lower energy, and higher strength and volume indices.

These reads were obtained on a NextSeq 550. The Human TCR Profiling Kit (MiLaboratory) was used to make UMI-labeled 5' RACE TRB cDNA libraries. TCRdb reprocessed the reads; each CDR3 protein sequence makes one entry, and DNA is unavailable. This sample's listing comprises some 54,000 distinct CDR3 sequences. The ten largest clonotypes hold roughly 0.58% of the sample. These receptors have no known antigen. The sample was naive CXCR3+ CD8+ T cells from blood. Interpreted using the paper, the cell subset or site label stands for: CD45RO-CCR7+CD27+CD95- naive CD8+ T cells expressing CXCR3 (TNR3+). Receptor source: a human donor in good health. Some clones in this sample may be carry-over from other donors' samples.

V and J are TRBV28 and TRBJ1-3. This CDR3 is 18 amino acids long. Germline V gives CDR1 MDHEN, CDR2 SYDVKM. CDR3 loop: CASSPPPVRVHSGNTIYF. Combining the CDR3 with reference TRBV28 and TRBJ1-3 gives the whole variable domain DVKVTQSSRYLVKRTGEKVFLECVQDMDHENMFWYRQDPGLGLRLIYFSYDVKMKEKGDIPEGYSVSREKKERFSLILESASTNQTSMYLCASSPPPVRVHSGNTIYFGEGSWLTVV.

The chain combines TRBV7-9 with TRBJ1-1. In germline, CDR1 is SEHNR, CDR2 FQNEAQ (reference sequence). The CDR3 consists of 12 residues. The CDR3 reads CAGSEGWTEAFF.

The chain carries TRBV27 and TRBJ2-7; as DNA is missing, the TRBD2 call by TCRdb cannot be tested. CDR1 and CDR2 from the germline V gene are MNHEY and SMNVEV (reference sequence). CDR3 length: 13 residues. Here the CDR3 reads CASSLIGRYEQYF.

J is TRBJ2-2 and V is TRBV14; TCRdb reports TRBD1, a call that lacks DNA to check it against. The CDR3 covers 17 residues. The germline gives CDR1 SGHDN, CDR2 FVKESK. The CDR3 loop is CASSHNRESANTGELFF.

The chain carries TRBV5-1 and TRBJ2-4; TCRdb's D call, TRBD1, is unchecked because there is no DNA. The length of the CDR3 is 14 residues. Germline lookup yields CDR1 SGHRS and CDR2 YFSETQ. CDR3: CASSSTGGQDIQYF.

The chain uses TRBV11-3 and TRBJ2-7. The length of the CDR3 is 14 residues. CDR1 and CDR2 from the germline V gene are SGHNT and YENEEA. The CDR3 region is CASSSQQGSYEQYF.

V gene TRBV15 combines with J gene TRBJ1-6; without DNA, the TCRdb call of TRBD1 cannot be checked. CDR3 length: 15 residues. Germline-derived CDR1 and CDR2 are LNHNV and YYDKDF (reference sequence). The CDR3 region is CATSRDTGPTSPLHF.

CDR3 residues: CASSLGTGGMGEQFF. This chain uses TRBV3-1 with TRBJ2-1; no DNA is available, so the TRBD1 call from TCRdb remains unchecked. CDR3 length: 15 amino acids. Germline assignment: CDR1 LGHDT and CDR2 YNNKEL (reference sequence).

This chain joins TRBV7-3 and TRBJ2-3; the D call from TCRdb, TRBD2, cannot be confirmed without DNA. From germline, CDR1 is SGHTA and CDR2 FQGTGA. The CDR3 length is 15 residues. The CDR3 is CASSPGTSGTDTQYF.

V and J are TRBV5-6 and TRBJ2-7; TCRdb reports TRBD1, a call that lacks DNA to check it against. CDR1 and CDR2 (germline): SGHDT, YYEEEE. The CDR3 has 13 amino acids. CDR3 protein: CASRRDGRYEQYF. Drawing the rest from reference TRBV5-6 and TRBJ2-7, the complete variable domain is DAGVTQSPTHLIKTRGQQVTLRCSPKSGHDTVSWYQQALGQGPQFIFQYYEEEERQRGNFPDRFSGHQFPNYSSELNVNALLLGDSALYLCASRRDGRYEQYFGPGTRLTVT.

The gene calls are TRBV20-1 and TRBJ1-1; without DNA, the TCRdb call of TRBD1 cannot be checked. This CDR3 spans 17 amino acids. CDR1 and CDR2 from the germline V gene are DFQATT and SNEGSKA (reference sequence). The CDR3 loop reads CSARDPGGEGMNTEAFF.

The rearrangement uses TRBV29-1 and TRBJ2-7; TCRdb selects TRBD1, and the lack of DNA leaves this call unchecked. The CDR3 consists of 13 residues. From germline, CDR1 is SQVTM and CDR2 ANQGSEA. CDR3: CSVGLGRGHEQYF.

This sequence joins TRBV20-1 and TRBJ1-1. The CDR3 sequence is 11 residues long. CDR1 is DFQATT, CDR2 SNEGSKA, per germline (reference sequence). CDR3 region: CSARDQEVAFF.

The chain recombines TRBV29-1 with TRBJ2-2; the D call from TCRdb, TRBD1, cannot be confirmed without DNA. The V gene's germline CDR1 is SQVTM and CDR2 ANQGSEA. This CDR3 spans 12 amino acids. The CDR3 here is CSVLGDTGELFF.

The J gene is TRBJ2-7, the V gene TRBV11-2; TCRdb reports TRBD2, a call that lacks DNA to check it against. This CDR3 has 16 amino acids. The germline V gene encodes CDR1 SGHAT and CDR2 FQNNGV. CDR3: CASSSGLAGPFYEQYF. The full variable domain, in which reference TRBV11-2 and TRBJ2-7 provide the parts outside the CDR3, is EAGVAQSPRYKIIEKRQSVAFWCNPISGHATLYWYQQILGQGPKLLIQFQNNGVVDDSQLPKDRFSAERLKGVDSTLKIQPAKLEDSAVYLCASSSGLAGPFYEQYFGPGTRLTVT.

The V and J genes are TRBV7-9 and TRBJ1-1; no DNA is available, so the TRBD1 call from TCRdb remains unchecked. Germline CDR1 and CDR2: SEHNR and FQNEAQ (reference sequence). There are 16 residues in the CDR3. The CDR3 here is CASSFPPQGFNTEAFF.

The V call is TRBV25-1, the J call TRBJ1-6; the TRBD1 assignment by TCRdb is unverifiable without DNA. Looked up from germline, CDR1 is MGHDK and CDR2 is SYGVNS. The CDR3 is 12 amino acids. CDR3 region: CASSESPGQLHF.

This chain links TRBV11-1 with TRBJ2-7; TCRdb's D call, TRBD1, is unchecked because there is no DNA. This CDR3 has 16 amino acids. CDR1 is SGHAT and CDR2 is FQDESV in the germline V gene (reference sequence). CDR3 region: CASSIDRGPSSYEQYF.

This chain uses TRBV7-6 with TRBJ2-1; TCRdb's D call, TRBD1, is unchecked because there is no DNA. The CDR3 loop spans 16 amino acids. Per germline, CDR1 SGHVS and CDR2 FNYEAQ. This CDR3 is CASSPSGITPTGEQFF. The whole variable domain, remainder taken from reference TRBV7-6 and TRBJ2-1, is GAGVSQSPRYKVTKRGQDVALRCDPISGHVSLYWYRQALGQGPEFLTYFNYEAQQDKSGLPNDRFSAERPEGSISTLTIQRTEQRDSAMYRCASSPSGITPTGEQFFGPGTRLTVL.

The gene calls are TRBV29-1 and TRBJ1-1; TCRdb picks TRBD1, but there is no DNA to check that call. The germline V gene encodes CDR1 SQVTM and CDR2 ANQGSEA. There are 11 residues in the CDR3. The CDR3 region is CSAEGATEAFF. The full variable domain, its missing parts supplied by reference TRBV29-1 and TRBJ1-1, is SAVISQKPSRDICQRGTSLTIQCQVDSQVTMMFWYRQQPGQSLTLIATANQGSEATYESGFVIDKFPISRPNLTFSTLTVSNMSPEDSSIYLCSAEGATEAFFGQGTRLTVV.

The rearrangement uses TRBV28 and TRBJ2-7. The CDR3 is 14 residues long. The germline CDR1 and CDR2 sequences are MDHEN and SYDVKM. The CDR3: CASSSYGEPYEQYF. Full variable domain (remainder filled in from reference TRBV28 and TRBJ2-7): DVKVTQSSRYLVKRTGEKVFLECVQDMDHENMFWYRQDPGLGLRLIYFSYDVKMKEKGDIPEGYSVSREKKERFSLILESASTNQTSMYLCASSSYGEPYEQYFGPGTRLTVT.